Below are 3 T cell receptor beta chains sequenced from a single sample in a study of blood T cell repertoires in COVID-19. TCRdb's copy holds only in-frame clones and misses some; the assay was immunoSEQ multiplex PCR. The data show roughly 110,000 clones, with approximately 84% seen just once and under 4% held by the top ten. Sequenced material: peripheral blood. These receptors were obtained from a man in his forties with acute or convalescent COVID-19.

The gene calls are TRBV7-2 and TRBJ2-7, with D maybe TRBD1 (6 bases). Trimming stripped 5 bases from V and 0 bases from J, with 14 bases between. CDR1 is SGHTA and CDR2 is FQGNSA in the germline V gene. The CDR3 consists of 15 residues. The CDR3 nucleotides read TGTGCCAGCAGCCCCGGACAGTTTCTCTCCTACGAGCAGTACTTC. Translation gives CASSPGQFLSYEQYF.

This chain links TRBV7-3 with TRBJ2-2; maybe TRBD2 (5 bases). The CDR3 runs 16 residues. Germline CDR1 reads SGHTA; CDR2 reads FQGTGA. The V gene lost 5 bases and the J gene lost 7 bases, with 20 bases spanning the gap. CDR3 sequence: CASSGRTATGNGELFF. The CDR3 DNA is TGTGCCAGCAGCGGACGGACTGCCACGGGGAACGGGGAGCTGTTTTTT.

J is TRBJ2-2 and V is TRBV15, with D possibly matching TRBD1 (6 bases). The CDR3 sequence is 15 residues long. Germline V gene sequence: CDR1 LNHNV, CDR2 YYDKDF (reference sequence). Trimming shortened V by 4 bases and J by 5 bases, and 14 bases separated the two germline ends. The CDR3 DNA reads as TGTGCCACCAGCACCCCCAGGGGCGGAACCGGGGAGCTGTTTTTT. Its protein is CATSTPRGGTGELFF.